The source of this TCR beta chain is a study of PD-L1 blockade in urothelial cancer. Across the whole study: Once treatment had started, blood was analyzed at 3 weeks (second dose) and again at 6 weeks. Researchers found blood samples held a median of roughly 140,000 T cells.

The assay was immunoSEQ multiplex PCR, and TCRdb's table has in-frame clones only and misses some. The sample yields tens of thousands of clones, 84% seen once. The study's findings and limits: Patients with below-median pretreatment blood clonality survived longer.

Trimming shortened V by 1 base and J by 4 bases, and 20 bases separated the two germline ends. Germline assignment: CDR1 GTSNPN and CDR2 SVGIG (reference sequence). The CDR3 has 17 residues. As for this clone: Its cognate antigen is unknown.

Time point noted: pretreatment peripheral blood. The study collected 1 to 8 samples per patient, pretreatment and on-treatment. Sequencing used PBMCs, obtained around atezolizumab (anti-PD-L1) treatment. The chain uses TRBV30 and TRBJ2-1, with D unclear. The TCR originated in a woman aged 65 to 85 with urothelial cancer. The CDR3 is CAWSAPLGATSYNEQFF. The DNA of the CDR3 is TGTGCCTGGAGTGCCCCCCTGGGCGCAACCTCGTACAATGAGCAGTTCTTC.